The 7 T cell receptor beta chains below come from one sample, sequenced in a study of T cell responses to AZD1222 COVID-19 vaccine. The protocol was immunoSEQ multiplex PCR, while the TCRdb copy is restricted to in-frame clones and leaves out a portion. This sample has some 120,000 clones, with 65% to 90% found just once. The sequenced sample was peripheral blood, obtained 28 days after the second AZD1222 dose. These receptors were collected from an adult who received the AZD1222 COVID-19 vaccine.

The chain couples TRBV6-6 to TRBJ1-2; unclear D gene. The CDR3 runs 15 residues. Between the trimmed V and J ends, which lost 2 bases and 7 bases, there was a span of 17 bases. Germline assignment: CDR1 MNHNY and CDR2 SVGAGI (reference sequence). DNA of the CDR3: TGTGCCAGCAGTTACGGAGAAGGGTCGGTTGGTGGCTACACCTTC. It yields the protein CASSYGEGSVGGYTF.

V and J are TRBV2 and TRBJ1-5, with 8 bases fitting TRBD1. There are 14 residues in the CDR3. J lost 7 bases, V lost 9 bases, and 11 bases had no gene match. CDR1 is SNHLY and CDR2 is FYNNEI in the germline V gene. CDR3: CASRAGGSRQPQHF. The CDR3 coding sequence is TGTGCCAGTAGGGCAGGGGGCTCTAGGCAGCCCCAGCATTTT.

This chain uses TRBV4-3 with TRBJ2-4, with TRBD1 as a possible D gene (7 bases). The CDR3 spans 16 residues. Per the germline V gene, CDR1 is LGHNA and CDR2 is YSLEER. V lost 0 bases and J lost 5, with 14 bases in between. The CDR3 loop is CASSQDRGVGENIQYF. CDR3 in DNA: TGCGCCAGCAGCCAAGACAGGGGGGTGGGCGAAAACATTCAGTACTTC.

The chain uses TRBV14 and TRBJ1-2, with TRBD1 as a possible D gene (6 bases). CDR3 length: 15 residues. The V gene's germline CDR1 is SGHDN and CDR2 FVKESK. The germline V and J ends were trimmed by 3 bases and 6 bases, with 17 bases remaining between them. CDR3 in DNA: TGTGCCAGCAGCCAGACCTATAGGGGGGAAAATGGCTACACCTTC. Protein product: CASSQTYRGENGYTF.

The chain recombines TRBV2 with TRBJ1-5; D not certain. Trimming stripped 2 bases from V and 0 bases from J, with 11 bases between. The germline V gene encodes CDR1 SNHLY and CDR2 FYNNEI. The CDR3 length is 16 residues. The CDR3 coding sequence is TGTGCCAGCAGTGAACTTTCCCCTAATAGCAATCAGCCCCAGCATTTT. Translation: CASSELSPNSNQPQHF.

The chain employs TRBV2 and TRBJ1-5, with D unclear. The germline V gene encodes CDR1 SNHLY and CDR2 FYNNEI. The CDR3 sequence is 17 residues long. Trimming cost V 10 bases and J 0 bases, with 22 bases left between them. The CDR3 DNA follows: TGTGCCACCAGACTTGGAGAGGAGTCCTATAGCAATCAGCCCCAGCATTTT. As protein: CATRLGEESYSNQPQHF.

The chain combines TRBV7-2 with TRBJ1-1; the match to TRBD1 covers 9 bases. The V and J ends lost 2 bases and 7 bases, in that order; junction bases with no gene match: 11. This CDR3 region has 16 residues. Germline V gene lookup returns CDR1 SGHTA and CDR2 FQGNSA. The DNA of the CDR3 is TGTGCCAGCAGCTTATTCCTGACAGGGGGTTGGGTTGAAGCTTTCTTT. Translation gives CASSLFLTGGWVEAFF.